One sample yielded the 20 T cell receptor beta chains listed below, sequenced in a study of human T cells and chemical hapten exposure. Time point here: pre-sensitization, week 0. Treatment denoted: therapeutic diphenylcyclopropenone sensitization with weekly scalp DPC. In TCRdb, the RACE reads were re-called with MiXCR into one record per CDR3 protein. The sample contains roughly 90,000 distinct CDR3 sequences, roughly a tenth of which appear only once. The sequencing here drew on whole blood, taken in connection with sensitization to the hapten diphenylcyclopropenone (DPC). The source is a woman aged 40 to 50 with alopecia areata. Some clones in this sample may be carry-over from other donors' samples.

This clonotype was recorded many times. V and J are TRBV18 and TRBJ2-3, with TRBD2 identical over 9 bases. Germline V gene data show CDR1 as KGHSH and CDR2 as LQKENI. The CDR3 sequence is 15 residues long. With 3 bases clipped from V and 1 base from J, the junction kept 2 bases outside the gene matches. CDR3 coding DNA: TGTGCCAGCTCACCCGCTAGCGGGGGCACAGATACGCAGTATTTT. Protein sequence: CASSPASGGTDTQYF.

This clonotype was recorded a few times. The chain uses TRBV7-9 and TRBJ1-5; D not certain. This CDR3 has 12 residues. Trimming took off 5 bases at V and 15 bases at J, with 17 bases between the two ends. The germline V gene has CDR1 SEHNR and CDR2 FQNEAQ (reference sequence). In DNA, the CDR3 is TGTGCCAGCAGCCGGGAGCCTCAAGTGAGGCATTTT. It codes for CASSREPQVRHF.

This clonotype was observed many times. The V call is TRBV7-2, the J call TRBJ1-1; D ambiguous. The V end was cut by 4 bases, the J end by 1 base, with 7 bases between. Germline CDR1 reads SGHTA; CDR2 reads FQGNSA. The CDR3 is made up of 13 amino acids. The CDR3 here is CASSSTRNTEAFF. As DNA, the CDR3 is TGTGCCAGCAGCTCCACCCGGAACACTGAAGCTTTCTTT.

This clonotype has a count of ten or more. The chain joins TRBV25-1 to TRBJ2-7, with D possibly called TRBD1 or TRBD2 (5 bases each). In germline, CDR1 is MGHDK, CDR2 SYGVNS. V was shortened by 6 bases and J by 2 bases, with 17 bases between the two germline ends. The CDR3 has 15 residues. The CDR3 DNA reads TGTGCCAGCAGCGGGGCCACCGTACACCCCTACGAGCAGTACTTC. Translated: CASSGATVHPYEQYF.

This clonotype was observed a handful of times. This chain connects TRBV7-9 to TRBJ2-3, with D perhaps TRBD1 (5 bases). The V gene lost 1 base and the J gene lost 11 bases, with 13 bases spanning the gap. CDR1 and CDR2 from the germline V gene are SEHNR and FQNEAQ (reference sequence). The CDR3 totals 13 residues. Here the CDR3 reads CASSLEFRQGQYF. For the CDR3, the DNA is TGTGCCAGCAGCTTAGAGTTCCGGCAGGGGCAGTATTTT. Based on the CDR3 plus reference TRBV7-9 and TRBJ2-3, the full variable domain is DTGVSQNPRHKITKRGQNVTFRCDPISEHNRLYWYRQTLGQGPEFLTYFQNEAQLEKSRLLSDRFSAERPKGSFSTLEIQRTEQGDSAMYLCASSLEFRQGQYFGPGTRLTVL.

This clonotype was picked up many times. The chain carries TRBV27 and TRBJ1-4; 12 bases match TRBD1. J was trimmed by 7 bases and V by 4 bases; bases with no gene match: 10. Germline loops: CDR1 MNHEY, CDR2 SMNVEV (reference sequence). The CDR3 spans 17 residues. The CDR3, as DNA: TGTGCCAGCAGTTCACCGGGACAGGGGGCCGGTGGTGAAAAACTGTTTTTT. Protein: CASSSPGQGAGGEKLFF.

The sample holds many counts of this clonotype. The gene calls are TRBV20-1 and TRBJ2-3, with a tentative D call TRBD1 (5 bases). Germline lookup yields CDR1 DFQATT and CDR2 SNEGSKA (reference sequence). V was trimmed by 0 bases and J by 2 bases, leaving 21 bases between them. The CDR3 is 18 residues long. The CDR3 spells CSARDMLAGPNPTDTQYF. CDR3 DNA: TGCAGTGCTAGAGACATGTTGGCAGGGCCCAATCCCACAGATACGCAGTATTTT.

The chain combines TRBV5-4 with TRBJ2-7; D perhaps matches TRBD1 (5 bases). V lost 3 bases and J 0 bases, leaving 13 bases between the germline ends. Germline CDR1 is SGHNT and CDR2 is YYREEE (reference sequence). The CDR3 extends over 15 amino acids. The CDR3 spells CASSSRRESSYEQYF. CDR3 DNA sequence: TGTGCCAGCAGCTCCCGCAGGGAAAGCTCCTACGAGCAGTACTTC.

In its sample, this clonotype was seen many times. This chain uses TRBV3-1 with TRBJ2-1; D is unclear. The germline V and J ends were trimmed by 0 bases and 0 bases, with 3 bases remaining between them. The CDR3 totals 14 residues. In germline, CDR1 is LGHDT, CDR2 YNNKEL (reference sequence). In DNA, the CDR3 is TGTGCCAGCAGCCAAGAAGGCTCCTACAATGAGCAGTTCTTC. It yields the protein CASSQEGSYNEQFF.

This clonotype was counted many times. The rearrangement joins TRBV7-2 to TRBJ2-3, with unresolved D. Between the trimmed V and J ends, which lost 3 bases and 6 bases, there was a span of 7 bases. The CDR3 runs to 12 residues. Germline V gives CDR1 SGHTA, CDR2 FQGNSA. CDR3 DNA: TGTGCCAGCAGCTTGGTGGAGGATACGCAGTATTTT. Its translation: CASSLVEDTQYF.

This clonotype came up many times. The V call is TRBV6-5, the J call TRBJ2-5; D might be TRBD1 (5 bases). The germline V gene encodes CDR1 MNHEY and CDR2 SVGAGI. Trimming took off 4 bases at V and 4 bases at J, with 10 bases between the two ends. The CDR3 length is 13 residues. Written as DNA, the CDR3 is TGTGCCAGCAGTTCCCAGGGTTCAGAGACCCAGTACTTC. It encodes CASSSQGSETQYF.

Many counts were recorded for this clonotype. The CDR3 DNA reads as TGTGCCAGCAGTGGGGCCCTCAATCAGCCCCAGCATTTT. The encoded protein is CASSGALNQPQHF. This chain uses TRBV11-2 with TRBJ1-5; D might be TRBD1 (5 bases). CDR1 is SGHAT, CDR2 FQNNGV, per germline. CDR3 length: 13 residues. The V end was cut by 6 bases, the J end by 3 bases, with 9 bases between.

This chain connects TRBV4-1 to TRBJ1-4; tentatively, D is TRBD1 (5 bases). Germline values: CDR1 MGHRA, CDR2 YSYEKL. V dropped 3 bases and J dropped 7 bases, with 12 bases sitting between them. The CDR3 runs to 14 residues. The CDR3 here is CASSHGGGSEKLFF. The CDR3 DNA reads as TGCGCCAGCAGCCATGGGGGGGGAAGTGAAAAACTGTTTTTT.

This sequence joins TRBV20-1 and TRBJ2-3; 16 bases are a match to TRBD2. J lost 7 bases, V lost 6 bases, and 7 bases had no gene match. Germline V gene data show CDR1 as DFQATT and CDR2 as SNEGSKA (reference sequence). The CDR3 has 15 residues. The CDR3 region is CSARGTSGGANTQYF. CDR3 bases: TGCAGTGCCCGAGGGACTAGCGGGGGGGCAAATACGCAGTATTTT.

At least ten counts were recorded for this clonotype. V and J are TRBV6-2 or TRBV6-3 and TRBJ1-1; no definite D call. Trimming removed 6 bases from V and 5 bases from J, with 13 bases in between. In germline, CDR1 is MNHEY, CDR2 SVGEGT. The length of the CDR3 is 13 residues. DNA of the CDR3: TGTGCCAGCAGCCTGGGAGGGAGGACTGAAGCTTTCTTT. Encoded protein: CASSLGGRTEAFF.

This clonotype showed up many times. The chain combines TRBV4-3 with TRBJ2-3, with a tentative D call TRBD1 (6 bases). This CDR3 spans 19 amino acids. Trimming removed 0 bases at V and 1 base at J, with 20 bases between. Germline-derived CDR1 and CDR2 are LGHNA and YSLEER. The CDR3 spells CASSQDPPQGHSRTDTQYF. DNA for the CDR3: TGCGCCAGCAGCCAAGATCCCCCACAGGGCCATTCTCGCACAGATACGCAGTATTTT.

This clonotype was seen at least ten times. The V gene is TRBV10-3, the J gene TRBJ2-7; D perhaps matches TRBD2 (6 bases). V was pared by 8 bases and J by 5 bases, with 16 bases between. Germline-derived CDR1 and CDR2 are ENHRY and SYGVKD. The CDR3 runs to 13 residues. CDR3 residues: CAIAGRDGNEQYF. The CDR3 DNA sequence: TGTGCCATCGCAGGGCGGGACGGGAACGAGCAGTACTTC.

This clonotype was observed a few times. One end of the junction fails to match germline, which may point to a read error. For the CDR3, the DNA is TGTGCCAGCTCCCCACGGGAAGGGCATCAGCCCCAGCATTTT. This sequence encodes CASSPREGHQPQHF. The chain recombines TRBV18 with TRBJ1-5; D is uncertain. CDR1 and CDR2 (germline): KGHSH, LQKENI. This CDR3 spans 14 amino acids.

J is TRBJ2-1 and V is TRBV28, with D perhaps TRBD1 or TRBD2 (5 bases each). This CDR3 spans 21 amino acids. Germline-derived CDR1 and CDR2 are MDHEN and SYDVKM. The V end was cut by 10 bases, the J end by 1 base, with 35 bases between. The CDR3 spells CATLGLFSGTGPQWSYNEQFF. The CDR3 region has the DNA TGTGCCACCCTCGGCCTCTTCTCGGGAACAGGACCTCAATGGTCCTACAATGAGCAGTTCTTC.

This clonotype showed up just a few times. CDR3 coding DNA: TGTGCCAGCAGTTATAGGGGGGCTAAAGCTTTCTTT. Amino acid sequence: CASSYRGAKAFF. This sequence joins TRBV6-2 or TRBV6-3 and TRBJ1-1; the D gene is possibly TRBD1 (6 bases). V was clipped by 3 bases and J by 9 bases, with 11 bases between them. From germline, CDR1 is MNHEY and CDR2 SVGEGT. This CDR3 is 12 amino acids long.